The text below deals with one T cell receptor beta chain. This clonotype showed up many times. Its antigen is still unknown. Base qualities were left out, and no much larger clone turns up one base away. The sample is drawn from a study of identical twins (dated by TCRdb to 2016 to 2017). The study in broad terms: To test whether fetal clonotypes persist, the study used deep sequencing on TCR alpha and beta repertoires from monozygotic twins, unrelated adults of various ages, and cord blood. To rule out contamination, the twin experiments were replicated at different times with different library preparation protocols. The paper as a whole reports these results and caveats: Compared with coincidental sharing between unrelated individuals, an excess of low generation-probability sequences was observed among out-of-frame TCR alpha sequences shared between twins. In monozygotic twins, recombination models systematically underestimated out-of-frame TCR alpha sharing, but the models matched the sharing seen between unrelated individuals. Fewer insertions were carried by abundant cord blood beta clonotypes; a weaker similar trend was observed in young adult naive repertoires, while no such trend was observed in memory repertoires. A weaker excess of twin sharing was found in beta out-of-frame sequences because the signal-to-noise ratio was lowered by fewer shared sequences. Because the same donors could not be followed over many years, the conclusions depended on cross-sectional statistical analysis. Invariant T cells such as MAIT and iNKT could partly confound zero-insertion analyses, though diverse VJ usage argued against this for most clonotypes.

The CDR3, cysteine through phenylalanine, is 14 amino acids long. Only the CDR3 portion is preserved as DNA: 42 bases, with reading frame beginning at the first base. CDR1 and CDR2, per the germline V gene, are SGHRS and YFSETQ. Trimmed from V: 5 bases; trimmed from J: 7 bases; junction bases lacking a gene match: 8. The library relied on 5' RACE. The sequencing machine was an Illumina HiSeq 2000. A universal primer binding site was introduced by template switching, and a unique molecular identifier was present in the final cDNA, enabling accurate counting of TCR cDNA molecules. Specific primers in the conserved constant-segment region were used to synthesize first-strand cDNA for TCR alpha and beta chains. To control for contamination, each cDNA library was double barcoded with a SMART-Mk sample barcode plus Illumina barcodes. Two successive PCR steps introduced TruSeq adapter sequences along with Illumina sample barcodes. Sequencing of the TCR alpha and beta cDNA libraries was done on the Illumina HiSeq platform using custom primers. Under the source paper's analysis protocol: Raw reads were processed with MiGEC to extract unique molecular identifiers, and MiXCR was used to determine CDR3 positions. For each individual, recombination models were inferred using an EM algorithm with the repgenHMM and IGoR tools. The tcR package in R was used for shared clonotype analysis, with sharing normalized by the product of cloneset sizes. Out-of-frame nonproductive sequences were analyzed to study raw recombination free of thymic and clonal selection effects. TCRdb cleaned the public reads at Q25 with fastp, built clones with MiXCR and kept in-frame beta chains. Each entry is one CDR3 protein sequence, shown with its most common DNA and genes. The V and J calls, along with clone size, are taken from TCRdb and not from the paper's own processing. This sample holds roughly 750,000 distinct CDR3 sequences; around 20% were observed only once. The ten largest clones capture 4.3% of the sample.

All donors were healthy Caucasians. The twin cohort consisted of three pairs of female monozygotic twins, all aged roughly 18 to 29 years. RNA for TCR libraries was isolated from peripheral blood mononuclear cells. This sample was also put to use in a study of T cells expressing NK-cell markers. As described in the second report: In sorted CD3+CD56+NKG2C+, CD3+CD56+NKG2C- and CD3+CD56-NKG2C+ T-cell subsets from 7 or 8 donors, TCR beta-chain repertoires were profiled. Among the eight sequenced donors, only one was HCMV-seronegative, while the other seven were HCMV-seropositive. In several experiments an anti-gammadeltaTCR antibody was added to restrict sorting to alphabetaTCR-expressing T cells. For roughly six donors, the dominant CD3+CD56+NKG2C+ clonotypes were among the top 10 CD8+ clonotypes and accounted for about 1.0-7.0% of CD8+ T cells. Those dominant clonotypes were again the most abundant among CD3+CD56-NKG2C+ cells in a handful of donors, at roughly 25-65%. It remained unclear whether the expanded NKG2C-expressing T cell clones were specific for HCMV antigens. Randomly selected healthy volunteers, three men and five women, were used as the eight sequenced donors. HCMV-specific IgG was detected in serum with a commercial ELISA kit to determine HCMV serostatus. For six donors, unsorted PBMC were also used to sequence bulk peripheral blood T-cell repertoires. MIGEC was used to demultiplex reads and group reads by UMI, and MiTCR was used to assemble and quantify clonotypes. To exclude erroneous sequences, only TCR cDNA sequences supported by at least two reads were retained. Downstream repertoire analysis used the tcR package, and clonotypes were matched across fractions by CDR3 nucleotide sequence plus V segment. Antigen specificity was annotated against VDJdb with VDJmatch, allowing one amino acid substitution in CDR3.

The receptor was isolated from a woman aged 18-29 years in good health. Sequences were obtained from PBMCs. The V gene is TRBV5-1 and the J gene is TRBJ2-1; the central 8 bases match TRBD2. This receptor carries the CDR3 CASSRGGGKNEQFF. The nucleotide sequence reads TGCGCCAGCAGTCGGGGGGGAGGGAAAAATGAGCAGTTCTTC.